Below, one T cell receptor (beta chain) is given with its context. Trimming left V 10 bases short and J 3 bases short, with 15 bases between. CDR1 MNHNS and CDR2 SASEGT come from the germline V gene. The CDR3 is 13 amino acids. Researchers built TCR beta libraries using quantitative 5'-RACE with molecular barcodes. TCRdb re-analysed the 5' RACE reads in MiXCR, keeping a single row per CDR3 protein. Of approximately 200,000 distinct CDR3 sequences in the sample, 9.5% to 15% were seen once. This sample was included in a study of CD8 T cells in ankylosing spondylitis. This receptor was obtained from a male donor with ankylosing spondylitis or in good health (not recorded which). Sequenced material: blood, either unsorted or a sorted T cell fraction (not recorded which). The chain joins TRBV6-1 to TRBJ1-2; no clear D gene. CDR3 nucleotides: TGTGCCACCAGGACCCTCGGGGACTATGGCTACACCTTC. It translates to CATRTLGDYGYTF.